What follows describes a single TCR beta chain. Its antigen is unknown. These data come from a study of PD-1 blockade in classical Hodgkin lymphoma. Study-level points and caveats: There remain no defined causes for the repertoire differences, which possibly reflect disease activity or prior therapy. Lower baseline TCR diversity was reported for newly diagnosed patients than for healthy donors.

The time point here: newly diagnosed, previously untreated cHL patient sample. Acting as the comparison were PBMCs from newly diagnosed, untreated classical Hodgkin lymphoma. Method: immunoSEQ multiplex PCR; TCRdb's copy keeps in-frame clones and lacks some. Of about 21,000 clones listed, about 94% were seen once; the top ten hold approximately 5%. This TCR was sampled from a human donor with classical Hodgkin lymphoma. The sequenced material came from peripheral blood mononuclear cells (PBMCs).

CDR3 bases: TGTGCCAGCAGCTCGCGTTGGGGCTATGGCTACACCTTC. This translates into CASSSRWGYGYTF. This chain joins TRBV7-2 and TRBJ1-2; D gene unclear. Per the germline V gene, CDR1 is SGHTA and CDR2 is FQGNSA. The CDR3 has 13 amino acids. Trimming shortened V by 4 bases and J by 4 bases, and 10 bases separated the two germline ends.